The rows below give T cell receptor beta chains drawn from one sample of a study of CXCR3-negative and CXCR3-positive naive CD8 T cells. TCRdb reprocessed the 5' RACE reads and keeps a single row for each CDR3 protein, giving no DNA. The sample includes about 110,000 distinct CDR3 sequences. The sample consisted of naive CXCR3+ CD8+ T cells from blood. These receptors all stem from a human donor in good health. Some clones in this sample may be carry-over from other donors' samples. Both conserved end residues are part of each CDR3. Fields, in order: J gene, V gene, CDR3 length, CDR3 protein.

j_gene: TRBJ2-3; v_gene: TRBV4-3; len: 18; CDR3aa: CASSQANFGGVSTDTQYF
j_gene: TRBJ1-2; v_gene: TRBV7-3; len: 17; CDR3aa: CASSLTGGQGTTYGYTF
j_gene: TRBJ2-3; v_gene: TRBV7-8; len: 16; CDR3aa: CASSLDGLAGTDTQYF
j_gene: TRBJ1-2; v_gene: TRBV4-2; len: 14; CDR3aa: CASSQTGADYGYTF
j_gene: TRBJ2-3; v_gene: TRBV5-1; len: 13; CDR3aa: CASATPVEDTQYF
j_gene: TRBJ1-2; v_gene: TRBV7-6; len: 16; CDR3aa: CASSSPGRGPNYGYTF
j_gene: TRBJ1-1; v_gene: TRBV5-1; len: 18; CDR3aa: CASAAPRTGTVALTEALF
j_gene: TRBJ2-3; v_gene: TRBV28; len: 14; CDR3aa: CASATISVADTQYF
j_gene: TRBJ2-7; v_gene: TRBV13; len: 13; CDR3aa: CASSQGGPYEQYF
j_gene: TRBJ2-1; v_gene: TRBV20-1; len: 15; CDR3aa: CSARDKGTVYNEQFF
j_gene: TRBJ1-1; v_gene: TRBV7-6; len: 14; CDR3aa: CASSPGGGITEAFF
j_gene: TRBJ1-2; v_gene: TRBV2; len: 14; CDR3aa: CASSETGLNYGYTF
j_gene: TRBJ2-1; v_gene: TRBV30; len: 15; CDR3aa: CAWGPPWGEIGEQFF
j_gene: TRBJ2-3; v_gene: TRBV6-6; len: 12; CDR3aa: CASSLYRDTQYF
j_gene: TRBJ1-1; v_gene: TRBV12-3/TRBV12-4; len: 15; CDR3aa: CASSSRIGSNTEAFF
j_gene: TRBJ2-7; v_gene: TRBV27; len: 12; CDR3aa: CASRTGGYEQYF
j_gene: TRBJ2-1; v_gene: TRBV7-9; len: 13; CDR3aa: CASTSLVEDEQFF
j_gene: TRBJ2-7; v_gene: TRBV30; len: 13; CDR3aa: CAGWTGADYEQYF
j_gene: TRBJ1-2; v_gene: TRBV5-4; len: 13; CDR3aa: CASSLSPGSGYTF
j_gene: TRBJ1-3; v_gene: TRBV27; len: 15; CDR3aa: CASGSREETGNTIYF
j_gene: TRBJ2-7; v_gene: TRBV20-1; len: 15; CDR3aa: CSARDERGPVYEQYF
j_gene: TRBJ2-1; v_gene: TRBV5-5; len: 15; CDR3aa: CASSFFGGVGDEQFF
j_gene: TRBJ2-1; v_gene: TRBV5-1; len: 16; CDR3aa: CASSLAPEPTYNEQFF
j_gene: TRBJ2-7; v_gene: TRBV15; len: 15; CDR3aa: CATSTANGGLGEQYF
j_gene: TRBJ2-3; v_gene: TRBV7-2; len: 13; CDR3aa: CASRGFGTDTQYF
j_gene: TRBJ1-5; v_gene: TRBV20-1; len: 16; CDR3aa: CSAPGGQGASNQPQHF
j_gene: TRBJ1-4; v_gene: TRBV7-6; len: 14; CDR3aa: CASSLTATNEKLFF
j_gene: TRBJ2-7; v_gene: TRBV29-1; len: 14; CDR3aa: CSVAIPGLSYEQYF
j_gene: TRBJ1-6; v_gene: TRBV27; len: 14; CDR3aa: CASASLGEDSPLHF